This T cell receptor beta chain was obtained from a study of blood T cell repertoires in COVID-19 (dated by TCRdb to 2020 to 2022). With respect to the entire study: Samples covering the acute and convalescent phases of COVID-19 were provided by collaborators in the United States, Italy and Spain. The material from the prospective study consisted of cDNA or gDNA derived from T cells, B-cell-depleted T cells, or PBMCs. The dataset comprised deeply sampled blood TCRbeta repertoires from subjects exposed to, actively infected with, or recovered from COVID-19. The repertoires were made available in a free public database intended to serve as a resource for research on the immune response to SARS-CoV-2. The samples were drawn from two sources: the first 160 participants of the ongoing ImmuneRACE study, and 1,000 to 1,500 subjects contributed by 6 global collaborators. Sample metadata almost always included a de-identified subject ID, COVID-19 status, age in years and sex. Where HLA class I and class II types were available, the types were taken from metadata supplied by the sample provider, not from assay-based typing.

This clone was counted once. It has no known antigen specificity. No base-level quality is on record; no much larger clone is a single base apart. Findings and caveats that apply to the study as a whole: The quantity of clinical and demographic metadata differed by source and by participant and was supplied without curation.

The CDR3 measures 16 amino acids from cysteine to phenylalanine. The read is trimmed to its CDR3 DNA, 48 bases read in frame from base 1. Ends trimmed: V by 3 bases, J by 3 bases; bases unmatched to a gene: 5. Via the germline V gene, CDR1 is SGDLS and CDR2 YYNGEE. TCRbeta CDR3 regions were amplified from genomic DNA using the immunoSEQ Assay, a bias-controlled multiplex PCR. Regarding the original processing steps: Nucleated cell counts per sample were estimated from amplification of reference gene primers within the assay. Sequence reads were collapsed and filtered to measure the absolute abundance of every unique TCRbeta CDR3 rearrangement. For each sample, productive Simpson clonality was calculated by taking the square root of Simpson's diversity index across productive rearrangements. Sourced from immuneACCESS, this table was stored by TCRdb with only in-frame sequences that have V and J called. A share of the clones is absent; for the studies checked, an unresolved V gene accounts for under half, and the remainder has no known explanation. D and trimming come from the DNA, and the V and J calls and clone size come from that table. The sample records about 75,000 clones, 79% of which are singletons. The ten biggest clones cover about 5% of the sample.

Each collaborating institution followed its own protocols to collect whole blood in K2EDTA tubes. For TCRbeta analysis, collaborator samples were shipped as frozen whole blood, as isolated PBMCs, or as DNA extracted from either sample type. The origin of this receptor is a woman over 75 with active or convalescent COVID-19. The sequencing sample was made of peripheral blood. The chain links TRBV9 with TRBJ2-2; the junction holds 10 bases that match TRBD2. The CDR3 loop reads CASSGKAGGYTGELFF. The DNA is TGTGCCAGCAGCGGCAAAGCGGGGGGGTACACCGGGGAGCTGTTTTTT.